The rows below give T cell receptor beta chains drawn from one sample of a study of blood T cell repertoires in COVID-19. TCRdb's copy holds only in-frame clones and misses some; the assay was immunoSEQ multiplex PCR. The repertoire holds roughly 320,000 clones, with roughly nine tenths as singletons. The sample consisted of peripheral blood. These receptors all stem from a woman in her 30s with COVID-19, enrolled during active disease. CDR3s include the opening cysteine and the closing phenylalanine or tryptophan.

J: TRBJ2-7; V: TRBV9; CDR3: CASSVATGGPYEQYF
J: TRBJ2-1; V: TRBV24-1; CDR3: CATSASGGSYNEQFF
J: TRBJ1-2; V: TRBV27; CDR3: CASSSQQARTDLLPSYLFF
J: TRBJ2-6; V: TRBV2; CDR3: CASMQGKSSGANVLTF
J: TRBJ1-1; V: TRBV28; CDR3: CASSLLAQMNTEAFF
J: TRBJ1-3; V: TRBV2; CDR3: CASRDRGGQGPGNTIYF
J: TRBJ1-6; V: TRBV19; CDR3: CASRPGGLSPLHF
J: TRBJ1-1; V: TRBV14; CDR3: CASSLAAGARNTEAFF
J: TRBJ2-7; V: TRBV3-1/TRBV3-2; CDR3: CASSQDTGKDRRIRGGSYEQYF
J: TRBJ2-1; V: TRBV28; CDR3: CASCSLGRGVYEQFF
J: TRBJ2-1; V: TRBV7-6; CDR3: CASSLGPPSGGAFEQFF
J: TRBJ1-2; V: TRBV28; CDR3: CASRTGTDGYTF
J: TRBJ1-3; V: TRBV18; CDR3: CASSPINPLDGSGNTIYF
J: TRBJ2-5; V: TRBV6-5; CDR3: CASSSPAGTSGETQYF
J: TRBJ1-2; V: TRBV10-3; CDR3: CAITPGFPYGYTF
J: TRBJ1-2; V: TRBV2; CDR3: CASSDNFQEGFTF
J: TRBJ1-2; V: TRBV4-2; CDR3: CASSQAGGMGGYTF
J: TRBJ2-3; V: TRBV2; CDR3: CASSLRGSGTDTQYF
J: TRBJ2-2; V: TRBV7-6; CDR3: CASSKTSGGYNTGELFF
J: TRBJ2-1; V: TRBV7-2; CDR3: CASSLGQGNEQFF
J: TRBJ1-1; V: TRBV6-2/TRBV6-3; CDR3: CASTPRGQGTEAFF
J: TRBJ2-3; V: TRBV5-1; CDR3: CASSLGTSDTQYF
J: TRBJ1-2; V: TRBV6-5; CDR3: CASRRTGSRGYTF
J: TRBJ1-2; V: TRBV6-5; CDR3: CASRRTAGDGYTF
J: TRBJ2-7; V: TRBV6-6; CDR3: CASSLSGQVSYEQYF